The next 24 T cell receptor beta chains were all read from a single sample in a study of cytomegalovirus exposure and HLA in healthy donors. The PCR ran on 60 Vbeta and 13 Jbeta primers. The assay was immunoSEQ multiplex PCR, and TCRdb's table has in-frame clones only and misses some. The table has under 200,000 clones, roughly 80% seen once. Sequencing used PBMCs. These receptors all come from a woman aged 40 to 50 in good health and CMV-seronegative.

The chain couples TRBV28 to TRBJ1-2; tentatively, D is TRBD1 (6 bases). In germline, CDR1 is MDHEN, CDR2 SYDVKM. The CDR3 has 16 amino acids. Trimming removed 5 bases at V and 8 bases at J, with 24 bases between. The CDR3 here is CASSPTLTGSYYGYTF. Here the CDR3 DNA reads TGTGCCAGCAGTCCGACCCTAACAGGGAGTTATTACGGCTACACCTTC.

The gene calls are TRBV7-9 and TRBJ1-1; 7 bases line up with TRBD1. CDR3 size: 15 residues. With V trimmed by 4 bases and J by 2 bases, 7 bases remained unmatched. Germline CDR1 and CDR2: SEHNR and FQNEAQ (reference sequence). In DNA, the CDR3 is TGTGCCAGCAGCTCCCAAAAAGGGGGCAACACTGAAGCTTTCTTT. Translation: CASSSQKGGNTEAFF. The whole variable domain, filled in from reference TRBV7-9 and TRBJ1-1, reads DTGVSQNPRHKITKRGQNVTFRCDPISEHNRLYWYRQTLGQGPEFLTYFQNEAQLEKSRLLSDRFSAERPKGSFSTLEIQRTEQGDSAMYLCASSSQKGGNTEAFFGQGTRLTVV.

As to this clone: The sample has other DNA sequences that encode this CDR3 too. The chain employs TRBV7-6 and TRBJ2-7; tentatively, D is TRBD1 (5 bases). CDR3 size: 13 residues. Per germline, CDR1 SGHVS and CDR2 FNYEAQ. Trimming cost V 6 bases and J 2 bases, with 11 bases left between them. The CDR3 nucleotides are TGTGCCAGCAGTATAGACAGTACCTACGAGCAGTACTTC. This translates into CASSIDSTYEQYF.

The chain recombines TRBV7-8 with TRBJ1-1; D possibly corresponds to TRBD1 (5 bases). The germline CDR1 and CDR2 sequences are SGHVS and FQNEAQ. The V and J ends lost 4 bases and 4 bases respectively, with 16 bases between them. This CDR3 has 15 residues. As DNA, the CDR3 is TGTGCCAGCAGCTCCAGCAGGGCAAGGAGCACTGAAGCTTTCTTT. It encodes CASSSSRARSTEAFF.

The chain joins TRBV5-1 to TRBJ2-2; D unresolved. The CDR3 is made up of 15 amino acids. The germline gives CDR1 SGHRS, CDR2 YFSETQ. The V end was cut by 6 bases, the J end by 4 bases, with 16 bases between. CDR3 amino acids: CASTADGFSTGELFF. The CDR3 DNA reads TGCGCCAGCACGGCCGACGGGTTTAGCACCGGGGAGCTGTTTTTT.

The chain's CDR3 is CASSQGGSEAFF. The CDR3 DNA follows: TGTGCCAGCAGCCAGGGGGGCTCTGAAGCTTTCTTT. The chain recombines TRBV11-2 with TRBJ1-1, with TRBD1 matching 7 bases. This CDR3 has 12 amino acids. J gave up 6 bases and V 5 bases, and 3 bases lay outside the gene matches. Germline V gives CDR1 SGHAT, CDR2 FQNNGV.

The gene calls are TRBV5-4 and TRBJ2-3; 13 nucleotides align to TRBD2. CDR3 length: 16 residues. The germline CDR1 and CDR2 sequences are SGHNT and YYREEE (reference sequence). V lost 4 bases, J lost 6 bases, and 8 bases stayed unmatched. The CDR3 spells CASSAAGTSGADTQYF. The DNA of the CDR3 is TGTGCCAGCAGCGCCGCCGGGACTAGCGGGGCTGATACGCAGTATTTT.

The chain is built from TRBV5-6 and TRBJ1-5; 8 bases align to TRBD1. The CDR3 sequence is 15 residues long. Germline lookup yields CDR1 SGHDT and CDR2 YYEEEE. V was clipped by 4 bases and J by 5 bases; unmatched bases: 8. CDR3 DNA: TGTGCCAGCAGCCTGAGCGGGACAGGCTATCAGCCCCAGCATTTT. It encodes CASSLSGTGYQPQHF.

CDR3 residues: CASSAPGTGYGYTF. DNA for the CDR3: TGCGCCAGCAGCGCCCCCGGGACAGGCTATGGCTACACCTTC. V usage is TRBV4-1 and J usage is TRBJ1-2; 8 bases match TRBD1. Trimming cost V 5 bases and J 4 bases; bases outside gene matches: 6. CDR3 length: 14 residues. The germline V gene has CDR1 MGHRA and CDR2 YSYEKL.

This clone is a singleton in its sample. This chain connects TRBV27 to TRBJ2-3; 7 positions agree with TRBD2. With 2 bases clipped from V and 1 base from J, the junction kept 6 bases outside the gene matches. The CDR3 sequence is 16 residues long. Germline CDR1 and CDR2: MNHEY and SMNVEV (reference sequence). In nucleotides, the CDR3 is TGTGCCAGCAGTTTAGAGGTCACTAGCGGCACAGATACGCAGTATTTT. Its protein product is CASSLEVTSGTDTQYF.

CDR3 in amino acids: CASGLGRGVNTEAFF. The CDR3 DNA is TGTGCTAGTGGTCTGGGGAGGGGTGTGAACACTGAAGCTTTCTTT. The rearrangement links TRBV12-5 to TRBJ1-1; D perhaps matches TRBD1 (5 bases). Germline values: CDR1 LGHNT, CDR2 FRNRAP. V lost 5 bases and J 0 bases, leaving 13 bases between the germline ends. The CDR3 is 15 amino acids. Using reference TRBV12-5 and TRBJ1-1 for the parts outside the CDR3, the full variable domain is DARVTQTPRHKVTEMGQEVTMRCQPILGHNTVFWYRQTMMQGLELLAYFRNRAPLDDSGMPKDRFSAEMPDATLATLKIQPSEPRDSAVYFCASGLGRGVNTEAFFGQGTRLTVV.

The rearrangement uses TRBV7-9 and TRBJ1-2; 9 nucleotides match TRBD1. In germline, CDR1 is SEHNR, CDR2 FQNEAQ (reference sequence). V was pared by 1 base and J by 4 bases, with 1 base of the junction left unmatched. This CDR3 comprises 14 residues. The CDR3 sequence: CASSLGTGVYGYTF. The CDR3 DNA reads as TGTGCCAGCAGCTTAGGGACAGGGGTCTATGGCTACACCTTC.

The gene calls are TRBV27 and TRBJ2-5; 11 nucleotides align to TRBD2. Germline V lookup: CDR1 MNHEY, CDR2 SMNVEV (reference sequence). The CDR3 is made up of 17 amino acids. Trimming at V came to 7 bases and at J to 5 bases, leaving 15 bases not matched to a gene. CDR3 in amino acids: CASMLAGGFSGLETQYF. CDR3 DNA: TGTGCCAGCATGCTAGCGGGGGGCTTCTCGGGATTGGAGACCCAGTACTTC.

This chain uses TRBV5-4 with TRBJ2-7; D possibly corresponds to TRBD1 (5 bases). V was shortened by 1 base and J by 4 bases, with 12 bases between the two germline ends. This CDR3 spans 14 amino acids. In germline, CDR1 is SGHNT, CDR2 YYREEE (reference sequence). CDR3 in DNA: TGTGCCAGCAGCTTGCAGGGAACTTCGTACGAGCAGTACTTC. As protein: CASSLQGTSYEQYF. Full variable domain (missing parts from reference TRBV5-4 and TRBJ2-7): ETGVTQSPTHLIKTRGQQVTLRCSSQSGHNTVSWYQQALGQGPQFIFQYYREEENGRGNFPPRFSGLQFPNYSSELNVNALELDDSALYLCASSLQGTSYEQYFGPGTRLTVT.

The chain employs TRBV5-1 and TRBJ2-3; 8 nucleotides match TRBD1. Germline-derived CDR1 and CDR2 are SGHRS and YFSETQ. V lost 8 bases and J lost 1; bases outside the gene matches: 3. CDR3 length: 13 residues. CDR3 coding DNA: TGCGCCAGTCAGACAGGGGGCACAGATACGCAGTATTTT. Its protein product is CASQTGGTDTQYF.

This CDR3 is CASLYYGTVRSEQYF. CDR3 sequence (DNA): TGTGCCAGCCTTTACTACGGGACAGTTCGGAGCGAGCAGTACTTC. The V call is TRBV5-6, the J call TRBJ2-7; 7 bases match TRBD1. CDR3 length: 15 amino acids. Germline lookup yields CDR1 SGHDT and CDR2 YYEEEE. J gave up 6 bases and V 7 bases, and 16 bases lay outside the gene matches.

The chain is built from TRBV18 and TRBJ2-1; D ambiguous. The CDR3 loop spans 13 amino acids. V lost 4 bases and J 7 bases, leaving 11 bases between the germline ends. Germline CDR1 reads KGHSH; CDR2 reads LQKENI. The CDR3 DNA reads TGTGCCAGCTCACTTCGGAGTGAGAATGAGCAGTTCTTC. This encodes CASSLRSENEQFF.

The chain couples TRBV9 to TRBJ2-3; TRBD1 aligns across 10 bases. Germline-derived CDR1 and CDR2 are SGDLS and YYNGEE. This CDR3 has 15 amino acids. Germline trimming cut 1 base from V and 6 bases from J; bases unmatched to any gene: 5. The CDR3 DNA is TGTGCCAGCAGCGTATCGACAGGGGGCCCGGATACGCAGTATTTT. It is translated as CASSVSTGGPDTQYF. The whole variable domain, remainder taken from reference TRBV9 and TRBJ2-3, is DSGVTQTPKHLITATGQRVTLRCSPRSGDLSVYWYQQSLDQGLQFLIQYYNGEERAKGNILERFSAQQFPDLHSELNLSSLELGDSALYFCASSVSTGGPDTQYFGPGTRLTVL.

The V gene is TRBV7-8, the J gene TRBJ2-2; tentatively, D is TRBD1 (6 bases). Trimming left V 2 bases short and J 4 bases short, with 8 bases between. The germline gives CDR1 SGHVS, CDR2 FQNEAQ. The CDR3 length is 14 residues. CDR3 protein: CASSLSGATGELFF. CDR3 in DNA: TGTGCCAGCAGCTTATCAGGGGCCACCGGGGAGCTGTTTTTT.

CDR3 in DNA: TGCGCCAGCAGTGTACAGGGGGCGGGTGAAAAACTGTTTTTT. Translated, it gives CASSVQGAGEKLFF. The genes are TRBV5-1 and TRBJ1-4, with TRBD1 matching 9 bases. This CDR3 has 14 amino acids. Germline V gene lookup returns CDR1 SGHRS and CDR2 YFSETQ. The trim removed 5 bases at V and 7 bases at J, leaving 6 bases unmatched.

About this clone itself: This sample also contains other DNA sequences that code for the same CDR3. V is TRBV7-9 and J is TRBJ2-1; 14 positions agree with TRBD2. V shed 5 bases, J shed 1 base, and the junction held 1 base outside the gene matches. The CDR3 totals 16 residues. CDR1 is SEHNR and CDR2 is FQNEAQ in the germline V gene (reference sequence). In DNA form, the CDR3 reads TGTGCCAGCAGCCGACTAGCGGGGGGGTCCTACAATGAGCAGTTCTTC. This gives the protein CASSRLAGGSYNEQFF. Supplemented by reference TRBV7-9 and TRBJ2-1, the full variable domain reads DTGVSQNPRHKITKRGQNVTFRCDPISEHNRLYWYRQTLGQGPEFLTYFQNEAQLEKSRLLSDRFSAERPKGSFSTLEIQRTEQGDSAMYLCASSRLAGGSYNEQFFGPGTRLTVL.

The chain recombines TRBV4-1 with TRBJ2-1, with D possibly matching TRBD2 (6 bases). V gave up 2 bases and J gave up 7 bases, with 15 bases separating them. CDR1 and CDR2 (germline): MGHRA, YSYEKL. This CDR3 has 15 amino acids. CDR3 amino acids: CASSQPRTRGNEQFF. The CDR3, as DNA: TGCGCCAGCAGCCAACCTCGAACGCGGGGAAATGAGCAGTTCTTC.

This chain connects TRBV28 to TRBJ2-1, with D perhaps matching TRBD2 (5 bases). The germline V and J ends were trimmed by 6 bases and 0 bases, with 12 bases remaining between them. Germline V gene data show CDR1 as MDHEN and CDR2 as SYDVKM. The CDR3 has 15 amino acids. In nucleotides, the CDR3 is TGTGCCAGCAGCTGGTCTAGCCGCTCCTACAATGAGCAGTTCTTC. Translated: CASSWSSRSYNEQFF.

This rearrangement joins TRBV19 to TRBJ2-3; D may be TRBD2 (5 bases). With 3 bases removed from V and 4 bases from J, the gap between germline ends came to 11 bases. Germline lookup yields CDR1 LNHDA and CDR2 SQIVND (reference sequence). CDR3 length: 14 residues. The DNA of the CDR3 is TGTGCCAGTAGTATCGTCGGGGTCCCAGATACGCAGTATTTT. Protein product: CASSIVGVPDTQYF.